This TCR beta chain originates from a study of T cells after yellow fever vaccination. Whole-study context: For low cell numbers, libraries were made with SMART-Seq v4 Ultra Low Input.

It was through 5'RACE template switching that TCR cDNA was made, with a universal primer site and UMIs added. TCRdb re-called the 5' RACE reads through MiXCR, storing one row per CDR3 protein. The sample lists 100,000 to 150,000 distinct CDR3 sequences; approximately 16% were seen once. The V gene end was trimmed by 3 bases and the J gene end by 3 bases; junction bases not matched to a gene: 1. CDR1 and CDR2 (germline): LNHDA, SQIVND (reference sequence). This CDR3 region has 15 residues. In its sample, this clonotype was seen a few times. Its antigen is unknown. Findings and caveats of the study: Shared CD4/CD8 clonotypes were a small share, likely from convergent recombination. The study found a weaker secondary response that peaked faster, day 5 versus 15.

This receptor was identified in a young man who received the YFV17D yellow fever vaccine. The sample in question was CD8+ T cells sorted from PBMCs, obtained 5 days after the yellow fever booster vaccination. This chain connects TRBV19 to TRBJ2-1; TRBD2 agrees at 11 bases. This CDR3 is CASSMTSGDYNEQFF. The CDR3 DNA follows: TGTGCCAGTAGTATGACTAGCGGGGACTACAATGAGCAGTTCTTC.